This TCR beta chain was observed in a study of T cell changes during pregnancy in multiple sclerosis. Clones were read by immunoSEQ multiplex PCR, and TCRdb kept only the in-frame ones, dropping some. This table has over 45,000 clones, approximately 92% appearing once. Germline assignment: CDR1 SGHTA and CDR2 FQGNSA. This CDR3 has 16 amino acids. V lost 6 bases, J lost 6 bases, and 21 bases lay in between. Sequenced here: CD4+ T cells from peripheral blood mononuclear cells, sampled after pregnancy. The V gene is TRBV7-2, the J gene TRBJ1-3; unclear D gene. The source of this sequence is a female donor with multiple sclerosis, enrolled in a pregnancy study. The CDR3 nucleotides are TGTGCCAGCAGTCCATCTTGGACTGCTAATTTAAACACCATATATTTT. Protein product: CASSPSWTANLNTIYF. Together with reference TRBV7-2 and TRBJ1-3, the CDR3 gives the full variable domain: GAGVSQSPSNKVTEKGKDVELRCDPISGHTALYWYRQSLGQGLEFLIYFQGNSAPDKSGLPSDRFSAERTGGSVSTLTIQRTQQEDSAVYLCASSPSWTANLNTIYFGEGSWLTVV.